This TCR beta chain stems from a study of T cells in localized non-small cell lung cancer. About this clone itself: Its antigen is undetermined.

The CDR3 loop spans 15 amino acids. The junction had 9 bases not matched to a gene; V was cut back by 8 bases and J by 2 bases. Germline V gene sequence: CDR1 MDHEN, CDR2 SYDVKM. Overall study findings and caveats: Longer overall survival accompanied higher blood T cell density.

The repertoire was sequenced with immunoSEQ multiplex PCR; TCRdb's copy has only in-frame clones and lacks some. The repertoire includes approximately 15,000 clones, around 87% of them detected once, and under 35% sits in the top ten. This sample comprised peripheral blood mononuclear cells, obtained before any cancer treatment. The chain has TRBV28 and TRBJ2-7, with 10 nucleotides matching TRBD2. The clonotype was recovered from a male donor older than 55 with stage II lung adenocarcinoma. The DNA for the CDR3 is TGTGCCAGCCTCTCCCCTAGCGGGAGTCCCTACGAGCAGTACTTC. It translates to CASLSPSGSPYEQYF.